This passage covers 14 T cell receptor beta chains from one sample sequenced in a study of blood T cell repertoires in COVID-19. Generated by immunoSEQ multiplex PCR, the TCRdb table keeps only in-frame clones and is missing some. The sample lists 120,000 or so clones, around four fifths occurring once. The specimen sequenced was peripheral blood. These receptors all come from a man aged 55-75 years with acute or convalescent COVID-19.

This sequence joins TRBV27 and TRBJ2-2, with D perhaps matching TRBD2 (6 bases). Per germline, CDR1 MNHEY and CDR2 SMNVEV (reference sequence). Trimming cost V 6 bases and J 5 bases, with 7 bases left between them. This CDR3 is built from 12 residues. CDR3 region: CASRAGTGELFF. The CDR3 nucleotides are TGTGCCAGCAGGGCGGGGACCGGGGAGCTGTTTTTT.

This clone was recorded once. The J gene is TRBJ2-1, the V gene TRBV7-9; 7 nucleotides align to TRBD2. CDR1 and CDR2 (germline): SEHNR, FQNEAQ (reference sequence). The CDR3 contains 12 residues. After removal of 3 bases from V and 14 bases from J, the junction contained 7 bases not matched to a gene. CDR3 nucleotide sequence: TGTGCCAGCAGCTTTACGAGGGCGGGGGAGTTCTTC. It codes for CASSFTRAGEFF.

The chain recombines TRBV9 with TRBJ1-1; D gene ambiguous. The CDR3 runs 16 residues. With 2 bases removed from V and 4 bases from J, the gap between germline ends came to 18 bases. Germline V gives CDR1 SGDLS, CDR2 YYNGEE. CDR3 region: CASSVDSRESFTEAFF. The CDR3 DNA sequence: TGTGCCAGCAGCGTCGACTCGCGAGAAAGTTTCACTGAAGCTTTCTTT.

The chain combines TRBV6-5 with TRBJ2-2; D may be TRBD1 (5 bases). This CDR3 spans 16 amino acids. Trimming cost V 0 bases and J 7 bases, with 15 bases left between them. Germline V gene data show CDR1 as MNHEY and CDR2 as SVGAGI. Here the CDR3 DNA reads TGTGCCAGCAGTTACTCGACCAGGGCGAACGGCGGGGAGCTGTTTTTT. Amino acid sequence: CASSYSTRANGGELFF.

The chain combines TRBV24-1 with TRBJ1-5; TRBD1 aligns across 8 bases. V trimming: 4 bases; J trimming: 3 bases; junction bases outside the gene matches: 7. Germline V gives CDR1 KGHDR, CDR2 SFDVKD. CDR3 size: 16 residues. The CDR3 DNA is TGTGCCACCAGTGACCAGACAGGGGCTCCCAATCAGCCCCAGCATTTT. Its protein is CATSDQTGAPNQPQHF.

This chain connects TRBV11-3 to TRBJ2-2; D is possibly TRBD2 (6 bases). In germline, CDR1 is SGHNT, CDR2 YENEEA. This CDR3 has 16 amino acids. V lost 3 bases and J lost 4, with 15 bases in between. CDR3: CASSFGGAGSTGELFF. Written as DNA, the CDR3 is TGTGCCAGCAGCTTCGGAGGGGCTGGATCCACCGGGGAGCTGTTTTTT.

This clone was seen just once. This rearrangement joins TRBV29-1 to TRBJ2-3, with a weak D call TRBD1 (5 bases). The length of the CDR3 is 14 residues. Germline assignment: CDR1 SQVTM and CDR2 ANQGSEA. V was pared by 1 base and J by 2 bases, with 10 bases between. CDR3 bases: TGCAGCGTTGAAGCCAGACAGAACACAGATACGCAGTATTTT. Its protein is CSVEARQNTDTQYF.

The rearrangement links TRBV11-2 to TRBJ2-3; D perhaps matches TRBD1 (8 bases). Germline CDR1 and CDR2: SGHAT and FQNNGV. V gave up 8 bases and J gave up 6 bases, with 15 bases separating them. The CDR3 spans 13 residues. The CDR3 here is CASGQGSGDTQYF. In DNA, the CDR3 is TGTGCCAGCGGACAGGGTAGCGGGGATACGCAGTATTTT.

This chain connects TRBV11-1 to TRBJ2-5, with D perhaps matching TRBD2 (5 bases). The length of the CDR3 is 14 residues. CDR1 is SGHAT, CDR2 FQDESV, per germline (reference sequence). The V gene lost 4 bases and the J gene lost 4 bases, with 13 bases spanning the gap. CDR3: CASSSFYGGETQYF. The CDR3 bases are TGTGCCAGCAGCTCCTTTTATGGAGGAGAGACCCAGTACTTC.

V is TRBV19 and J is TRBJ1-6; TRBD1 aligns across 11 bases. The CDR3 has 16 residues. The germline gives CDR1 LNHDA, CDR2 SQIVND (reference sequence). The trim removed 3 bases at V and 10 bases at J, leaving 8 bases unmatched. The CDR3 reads CASSIKSGTGGSPLHF. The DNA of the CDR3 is TGTGCCAGTAGTATTAAATCCGGGACAGGGGGGTCACCCCTCCACTTT.

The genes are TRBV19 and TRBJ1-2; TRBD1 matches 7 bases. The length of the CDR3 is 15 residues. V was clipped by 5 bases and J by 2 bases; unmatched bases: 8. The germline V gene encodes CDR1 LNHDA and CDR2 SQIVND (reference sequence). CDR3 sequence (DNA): TGTGCCAGTAGTGAGACAGGGAGGACAAACTATGGCTACACCTTC. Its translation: CASSETGRTNYGYTF.

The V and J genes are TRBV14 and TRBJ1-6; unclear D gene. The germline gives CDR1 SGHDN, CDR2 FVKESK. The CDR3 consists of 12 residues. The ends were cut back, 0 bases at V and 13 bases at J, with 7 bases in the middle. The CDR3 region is CASSQDRGPLHF. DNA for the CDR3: TGTGCCAGCAGCCAAGATAGAGGGCCCCTCCACTTT.

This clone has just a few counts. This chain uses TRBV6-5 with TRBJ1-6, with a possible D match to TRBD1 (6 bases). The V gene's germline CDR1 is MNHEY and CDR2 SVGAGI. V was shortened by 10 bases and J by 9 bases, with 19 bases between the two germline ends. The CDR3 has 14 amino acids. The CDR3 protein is CATRQAPAGSPLHF. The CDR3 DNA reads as TGTGCCACCCGACAGGCCCCGGCAGGTTCACCCCTCCACTTT.

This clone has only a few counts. The CDR3, as DNA: TGTGCCAGCAGCTCAAGTGACAGGGGCGGCTACACCTTC. Encoded protein: CASSSSDRGGYTF. The chain joins TRBV7-3 to TRBJ1-2, with 8 bases lining up with TRBD1. This CDR3 region has 13 residues. The junction had 6 bases not matched to a gene; V was cut back by 4 bases and J by 8 bases. Germline V gene data show CDR1 as SGHTA and CDR2 as FQGTGA.